The source of this T cell receptor beta chain is a study of radiotherapy plus CTLA-4 blockade in lung cancer. Background on the study: For approximately 17% of patients, objective responses occurred, and roughly 31% had disease control.

Study findings and constraints: Tumor-origin TCR clones grew in blood after radiotherapy plus ipilimumab. Together with interferon-beta, which increased in serum after radiation, early dynamic changes in blood T cell clones were reportedly the best predictors of response.

Those patients who had chemo-refractory metastatic non-small-cell lung cancer were given focal radiation along with CTLA-4 blockade through ipilimumab. Regarding this clone: Its antigen is not known.

The germline V gene has CDR1 MDHEN and CDR2 SYDVKM. This CDR3 region has 16 residues. V lost 6 bases, J lost 6 bases, and 8 bases stayed unmatched. The repertoire was sequenced with immunoSEQ multiplex PCR; TCRdb's copy has only in-frame clones and lacks some. Of 32,000 or so clones in the sample, over 70% are singletons; the top ten hold roughly 15%. The TCR was taken from a human donor with non-small cell lung cancer that progressed on radiotherapy plus ipilimumab. The rearrangement links TRBV28 to TRBJ2-2; 12 nucleotides line up with TRBD2. The sample here was peripheral blood, taken from a patient treated with radiotherapy plus ipilimumab. The CDR3 nucleotides read TGTGCCAGCAGAACGACTAGCGGGAGCCCCCCCGGGGAGCTGTTTTTT. Translating gives CASRTTSGSPPGELFF.